This entry lists 30 T cell receptor beta chains sequenced from one sample in a study of T-cell reconstitution after alpha-beta-depleted transplantation in children. The authors prepared the TCRbeta library with unique molecular identifiers. TCRdb processed the PCR reads anew with MiXCR; each CDR3 protein has one entry. The profile covers hundreds of thousands of distinct CDR3 sequences, with 10% to 15% appearing a single time and roughly 2.3% taken by the ten largest. The sequenced sample was PBMCs, mostly from graft donor cells, obtained 360 days after TCRalphabeta/CD19-depleted stem cell transplant. The receptors come from a male patient younger than 18 who had a stem cell transplant for acute myeloid leukemia, so the T cells may come from the graft donor.

The chain couples TRBV3-1 to TRBJ2-3, with 8 nucleotides matching TRBD1. CDR1 and CDR2 (germline): LGHDT, YNNKEL (reference sequence). The CDR3 sequence is 14 residues long. Germline trimming cut 5 bases from V and 7 bases from J; bases unmatched to any gene: 8. This CDR3 is CASSRTGLGNTQYF. CDR3 nucleotide sequence: TGTGCCAGCAGCAGGACAGGGTTGGGAAATACGCAGTATTTT.

This clonotype has at least ten counts. The rearrangement uses TRBV7-3 and TRBJ2-5, with 14 bases that match TRBD2. V dropped 3 bases and J dropped 3; count of bases not matched to a gene: 6. The CDR3 covers 17 residues. The V gene's germline CDR1 is SGHTA and CDR2 FQGTGA. Written as DNA, the CDR3 is TGTGCCAGCAGCTTCGGGACTAGCGGGAGCCAGAAAGAGACCCAGTACTTC. Its protein product is CASSFGTSGSQKETQYF.

Details on this clonotype: Without the conserved terminal phenylalanine or tryptophan, this CDR3 likely stems from a read error. The V call is TRBV6-2 or TRBV6-3, the J call TRBJ2-7, with 11 bases matching TRBD1. Trimming took 8 bases from V and 2 from J; bases not matched to a gene: 2. This CDR3 comprises 13 residues. Germline assignment: CDR1 MNHEY and CDR2 SVGEGT. The CDR3 bases are TGTGCCAGCCTGGGACAGGGGGCCTACGAGCAGTACTCC. Its translation is CASLGQGAYEQYS.

This clonotype showed up just a few times. V gene TRBV12-3 or TRBV12-4 combines with J gene TRBJ2-7, with D uncertain. CDR3 length: 18 amino acids. V gave up 4 bases and J gave up 2 bases, with 24 bases separating them. For the CDR3, the DNA is TGTGCCAGCAGTTACCTGGCCTCCCTGTATGCCCCTGCCTACGAGCAGTACTTC. Residues: CASSYLASLYAPAYEQYF.

The chain joins TRBV6-2 or TRBV6-3 to TRBJ2-7; the D gene could be TRBD1 or TRBD2 (5 bases each). Germline V gene lookup returns CDR1 MNHEY and CDR2 SVGEGT. The CDR3 totals 14 residues. The germline V and J ends were trimmed by 6 bases and 4 bases, with 16 bases remaining between them. The CDR3 sequence is CASSRDPLGYEQYF. The CDR3 coding sequence is TGTGCCAGCAGCCGGGACCCTTTGGGATACGAGCAGTACTTC.

This clonotype came up a few times. V usage is TRBV29-1 and J usage is TRBJ2-3; D is ambiguous. V was trimmed by 1 base and J by 5 bases, leaving 7 bases between them. The CDR3 is made up of 12 amino acids. The germline CDR1 and CDR2 sequences are SQVTM and ANQGSEA. The DNA for the CDR3 is TGCAGCGTTGAAGCGGTACTAGATACGCAGTATTTT. Amino acid sequence: CSVEAVLDTQYF.

The sample holds a few counts of this clonotype. The J gene is TRBJ2-7, the V gene TRBV5-1; 12 bases map to TRBD2. This CDR3 contains 16 residues. Trimming cost V 4 bases and J 3 bases; bases outside gene matches: 8. Germline V lookup: CDR1 SGHRS, CDR2 YFSETQ. The CDR3 protein is CASSASSSGRVYEQYF. For the CDR3, the DNA is TGCGCCAGCAGCGCCTCATCTAGCGGGAGGGTCTACGAGCAGTACTTC.

This clonotype was observed a few times. The gene calls are TRBV7-9 and TRBJ2-7; TRBD1 is a possible D gene (5 bases). The germline gives CDR1 SEHNR, CDR2 FQNEAQ (reference sequence). The V and J ends lost 1 base and 3 bases respectively, with 13 bases between them. The CDR3 contains 15 residues. The CDR3 nucleotides read TGTGCCAGCAGCTTAGTTACAGGAAGGGTCTACGAGCAGTACTTC. Translated, it gives CASSLVTGRVYEQYF. The variable domain in full, with the rest retrieved from reference TRBV7-9 and TRBJ2-7, is DTGVSQNPRHKITKRGQNVTFRCDPISEHNRLYWYRQTLGQGPEFLTYFQNEAQLEKSRLLSDRFSAERPKGSFSTLEIQRTEQGDSAMYLCASSLVTGRVYEQYFGPGTRLTVT.

V is TRBV20-1 and J is TRBJ2-1; tentative D call: TRBD2 (6 bases). The CDR3 runs 15 residues. V lost 1 base and J 0 bases, leaving 10 bases between the germline ends. Germline values: CDR1 DFQATT, CDR2 SNEGSKA (reference sequence). The CDR3 region has the DNA TGCAGTGCTAGAGGGGGGGAAGGCTCCTACAATGAGCAGTTCTTC. Protein: CSARGGEGSYNEQFF.

The chain uses TRBV2 and TRBJ2-5; 7 bases align to TRBD2. The CDR3 has 13 amino acids. The germline V gene has CDR1 SNHLY and CDR2 FYNNEI. V lost 10 bases, J lost 2 bases, and 7 bases stayed unmatched. CDR3 sequence: CATTREAQETQYF. The CDR3 DNA sequence: TGTGCCACAACCCGGGAGGCACAAGAGACCCAGTACTTC.

This chain joins TRBV6-1 and TRBJ2-5; the D gene is possibly TRBD2 (5 bases). V dropped 5 bases and J dropped 2 bases, with 12 bases sitting between them. CDR3 length: 14 residues. The germline V gene encodes CDR1 MNHNS and CDR2 SASEGT. CDR3 in amino acids: CASSLTRKQETQYF. CDR3 nucleotides: TGTGCCAGCAGTCTCACTAGGAAACAAGAGACCCAGTACTTC.

This clonotype was seen only a few times. This rearrangement joins TRBV6-5 to TRBJ2-2, with 13 nucleotides matching TRBD2. The V segment lost 2 bases and the J segment 5 bases; nucleotides outside the gene matches: 8. The CDR3 length is 18 residues. Germline CDR1 reads MNHEY; CDR2 reads SVGAGI. CDR3 bases: TGTGCCAGCAGTTACCCCGGACTAGCGGGAGTCGGGACCGGGGAGCTGTTTTTT. Translating it yields CASSYPGLAGVGTGELFF.

This clonotype was recorded at least ten times. This chain connects TRBV29-1 to TRBJ2-3; D is undetermined. Germline loops: CDR1 SQVTM, CDR2 ANQGSEA. Trimming removed 5 bases from V and 0 bases from J, with 15 bases in between. The CDR3 covers 15 residues. CDR3 sequence: CSVRKEPSSTDTQYF. CDR3 nucleotide sequence: TGCAGCGTTAGGAAGGAACCGAGTAGCACAGATACGCAGTATTTT.

Only a few counts were recorded for this clonotype. The genes are TRBV7-2 and TRBJ2-5; 9 bases are shared with TRBD1. The CDR3 runs 14 residues. Germline CDR1 and CDR2: SGHTA and FQGNSA. V trimming: 3 bases; J trimming: 6 bases; junction bases outside the gene matches: 5. CDR3: CASSFRTGEKTQYF. CDR3 sequence (DNA): TGTGCCAGCAGCTTTAGGACAGGGGAGAAGACCCAGTACTTC. The entire variable domain, with the rest obtained from reference TRBV7-2 and TRBJ2-5, is as follows: GAGVSQSPSNKVTEKGKDVELRCDPISGHTALYWYRQSLGQGLEFLIYFQGNSAPDKSGLPSDRFSAERTGGSVSTLTIQRTQQEDSAVYLCASSFRTGEKTQYFGPGTRLLVL.

This clonotype turned up a few times. The chain is built from TRBV20-1 and TRBJ2-1, with D hard to call. The germline V and J ends were trimmed by 3 bases and 7 bases, with 10 bases remaining between them. Germline lookup yields CDR1 DFQATT and CDR2 SNEGSKA (reference sequence). The CDR3 loop spans 12 amino acids. In nucleotides, the CDR3 is TGCAGTGCTAGTGTTGGCGGTAATGAGCAGTTCTTC. This gives the protein CSASVGGNEQFF.

This clonotype was seen more than once but under ten times. V and J are TRBV5-4 and TRBJ1-2; 7 bases match TRBD1. CDR1 SGHNT and CDR2 YYREEE come from the germline V gene (reference sequence). The CDR3 has 17 residues. V shed 4 bases, J shed 4 bases, and the junction held 16 bases outside the gene matches. In DNA, the CDR3 is TGTGCCAGCAGCGAAGTTGGGGCACAGGGGCTTGCCTATGGCTACACCTTC. As protein: CASSEVGAQGLAYGYTF.

This clonotype appeared many times. The V and J genes are TRBV29-1 and TRBJ2-1; D not resolved. Trimming stripped 1 base from V and 3 bases from J, with 10 bases between. The CDR3 loop spans 14 amino acids. Germline CDR1 and CDR2: SQVTM and ANQGSEA. The CDR3 nucleotides read TGCAGCGTTGAAGGCGGTAAGAACTACAATGAGCAGTTCTTC. Translating it yields CSVEGGKNYNEQFF.

This chain uses TRBV7-2 with TRBJ2-1, with 8 bases lining up with TRBD2. CDR1 is SGHTA and CDR2 is FQGNSA in the germline V gene. V was pared by 4 bases and J by 7 bases, with 9 bases of the junction left unmatched. This CDR3 has 15 residues. The CDR3 spells CASSSWASGLNEQFF. The CDR3 DNA reads TGTGCCAGCAGCTCCTGGGCTAGCGGGTTAAATGAGCAGTTCTTC.

In its sample, this clonotype was seen once. This chain connects TRBV11-1 to TRBJ2-7; 12 bases fit TRBD2. Germline V gives CDR1 SGHAT, CDR2 FQDESV (reference sequence). With 5 bases clipped from V and 1 base from J, the junction kept 12 bases outside the gene matches. The CDR3 spans 18 residues. The CDR3 is CASSLQGLAGTVSYEQYF. The CDR3 DNA reads TGTGCCAGCAGCCTCCAAGGACTAGCGGGGACCGTATCCTACGAGCAGTACTTC.

The rearrangement links TRBV21-1 to TRBJ2-3. TRBV21-1 has pseudogene status. This CDR3 spans 16 amino acids. CDR3 sequence: CASSPTVFPSTDTQYF. The CDR3 bases are TGTGCCAGCAGCCCCACCGTCTTCCCTAGCACAGATACGCAGTATTTT.

This sequence joins TRBV11-2 and TRBJ2-7; D unclear. The V end was cut by 5 bases, the J end by 6 bases, with 17 bases between. The V gene's germline CDR1 is SGHAT and CDR2 FQNNGV. CDR3 size: 14 residues. CDR3 nucleotides: TGTGCCAGCAGCCCTAGAGGAATTCCTCCCGAGCAGTACTTC. This sequence encodes CASSPRGIPPEQYF.

This clonotype showed up many times. The rearrangement joins TRBV20-1 to TRBJ2-1; a weak D match, TRBD2 (5 bases). Between the trimmed V and J ends, which lost 0 bases and 3 bases, there was a span of 18 bases. Germline V CDR1 and CDR2: DFQATT, SNEGSKA (reference sequence). The CDR3 is made up of 17 amino acids. CDR3 coding DNA: TGCAGTGCTAGAGATGGGAGAGGAGTTCCCCGCTACAATGAGCAGTTCTTC. Translation gives CSARDGRGVPRYNEQFF.

The chain links TRBV12-3 or TRBV12-4 to TRBJ1-1; perhaps TRBD1 as D (5 bases). This CDR3 region has 12 residues. Trimming pared 2 bases from V and 10 bases from J, leaving 11 bases between. Here the CDR3 reads CASSLWDSPAFF. CDR3 sequence (DNA): TGTGCCAGCAGTTTATGGGACTCCCCAGCTTTCTTT.

V and J are TRBV7-9 and TRBJ2-7; TRBD1 might be the D (6 bases). V shed 4 bases and J shed 2 bases, with 15 bases lying between them. This CDR3 contains 15 residues. CDR1 is SEHNR, CDR2 FQNEAQ, per germline (reference sequence). CDR3 bases: TGTGCCAGCAGCTCTACGGGACACCACCCCTACGAGCAGTACTTC. Protein: CASSSTGHHPYEQYF.

This clonotype was detected a few times. The V and J genes are TRBV6-7 and TRBJ2-7; no clear D. TRBV6-7 is an open reading frame, and its role is uncertain. The ends were cut back, 2 bases at V and 2 bases at J, with 13 bases in the middle. The length of the CDR3 is 15 residues. CDR3 loop: CASSYLDWSTYEQYF. In DNA form, the CDR3 reads TGTGCCAGCAGTTACCTTGACTGGTCGACCTACGAGCAGTACTTC.

This clonotype was found a few times. The junction shows a germline mismatch at one end, possibly a read error. The CDR3 sequence: CASNRDLSGANVLTF. The DNA of the CDR3 is TGTGCCAGCAACAGGGACCTCTCTGGTGCCAACGTCCTGACTTTC. V and J are TRBV6-2 or TRBV6-3 and TRBJ2-6, with D possibly being TRBD1 (6 bases). CDR1 is MNHEY and CDR2 is SVGEGT in the germline V gene. The CDR3 runs 15 residues.

This clonotype was observed many times. V and J are TRBV20-1 and TRBJ2-7, with D perhaps TRBD2 (6 bases). The germline V and J ends were trimmed by 5 bases and 3 bases, with 11 bases remaining between them. The CDR3 covers 12 residues. CDR1 is DFQATT, CDR2 SNEGSKA, per germline (reference sequence). The CDR3 here is CSALTSSYEQYF. The CDR3 coding sequence is TGCAGTGCTCTTACTAGCAGCTACGAGCAGTACTTC.

This clonotype was found a few times. The chain links TRBV7-9 to TRBJ1-5; D gene unclear. Trimming took off 5 bases at V and 0 bases at J, with 11 bases between the two ends. This CDR3 has 15 residues. Germline CDR1 is SEHNR and CDR2 is FQNEAQ (reference sequence). The CDR3 sequence is CASSQEGDSNQPQHF. Here the CDR3 DNA reads TGTGCCAGCAGCCAGGAGGGAGATAGCAATCAGCCCCAGCATTTT.

The genes are TRBV28 and TRBJ1-2; the D is unclear. From germline, CDR1 is MDHEN and CDR2 SYDVKM. The length of the CDR3 is 13 residues. Trimming removed 3 bases at V and 8 bases at J, with 13 bases between. The chain's CDR3 is CASSFGELVGYTF. In DNA form, the CDR3 reads TGTGCCAGCAGTTTCGGGGAGCTCGTAGGCTACACCTTC.

This sequence joins TRBV20-1 and TRBJ1-5; 8 bases map to TRBD1. Per the germline V gene, CDR1 is DFQATT and CDR2 is SNEGSKA (reference sequence). The J segment lost 8 bases and the V segment lost 1 base, leaving 10 bases of the junction unmatched. The length of the CDR3 is 15 residues. This CDR3 reads CSARASTGGQEPQHF. CDR3 DNA sequence: TGCAGTGCTAGAGCTTCAACAGGGGGACAAGAGCCCCAGCATTTT.